The next 4 T cell receptor beta chains were all read from a single sample in a study of immune reconstitution after stem cell transplant in scleroderma. TCRdb analysed the RT-PCR reads with MiXCR anew, one entry per CDR3 protein. The sample has around 6,000 distinct CDR3 sequences; 8% are singletons. The specimen was collected before or after autologous hematopoietic stem cell transplantation (not recorded which). The source is a male donor with systemic sclerosis.

This clonotype is classed as medium-sized. J is TRBJ2-2 and V is TRBV7-3; D gene uncertain. V was clipped by 5 bases and J by 6 bases, with 7 bases between them. CDR1 and CDR2 from the germline V gene are SGHTA and FQGTGA. The length of the CDR3 is 12 residues. The CDR3 DNA is TGTGCCAGCAGCCCCCCCTCCGGGGAGCTGTTTTTT. This encodes CASSPPSGELFF.

Only a few counts were recorded for this clonotype. The J gene is TRBJ2-1, the V gene TRBV20-1; TRBD2 agrees at 10 bases. Trimming cost V 6 bases and J 4 bases; bases outside gene matches: 18. Germline CDR1 is DFQATT and CDR2 is SNEGSKA (reference sequence). This CDR3 comprises 18 residues. The CDR3 spells CSAVAKHSGRFIYNEQFF. In DNA, the CDR3 is TGCAGTGCCGTCGCTAAGCATAGCGGGAGGTTCATTTACAATGAGCAGTTCTTC.

As regards this clonotype: A much larger clone lies a single base off, so this may be a read error. The DNA of the CDR3 is TGCAGTGCTCCGGGACAAAATGAAAAACTGCTTTTT. This encodes CSAPGQNEKLLF. The chain carries TRBV20-1 and TRBJ1-4; tentatively, D is TRBD1 (6 bases). The CDR3 has 12 amino acids. Germline-derived CDR1 and CDR2 are DFQATT and SNEGSKA (reference sequence).

This clonotype occurred a few times. This chain uses TRBV12-3 or TRBV12-4 with TRBJ2-2; D not resolved. The CDR3 totals 15 residues. Trimming removed 1 base at V and 1 base at J, with 7 bases between. The CDR3 coding sequence is TGTGCCAGCAGTTTAGGATCGGGGAACACCGGGGAGCTGTTTTTT. Protein product: CASSLGSGNTGELFF.